The source of this T cell receptor beta chain is a study of glioma-infiltrating T cells after dendritic cell vaccination (dated by TCRdb to the mid-2010s). In the study overall: The cohort comprised approximately 15 glioblastoma patients from Phase I and II dendritic cell vaccination trials, 9 newly diagnosed and 6 with recurrent disease. Between 2003 and 2012, patients were given autologous tumor lysate-pulsed dendritic cell vaccination. The vaccine consisted of monocyte-derived dendritic cells cultured roughly 7 days with IL-4 and GM-CSF, then pulsed overnight with autologous tumor lysate. Each patient got three intradermal injections of the dendritic cell vaccine, spaced at biweekly intervals, in the arm below the axilla. Tumor-infiltrating lymphocyte content was quantified and tumor and blood repertoires were compared in dendritic cell-vaccinated glioblastoma patients by deep sequencing of TCR beta CDR3 regions. Survival after dendritic cell vaccination was correlated with TCR sequencing metrics, such as TIL content and the overlap between tumor and blood repertoires. What the research found in general, with its limitations: TCR clonality showed no direct relationship with survival, which suggests that a diverse polyclonal response may matter. The three-group TCR overlap response model was characterized as speculative, and prospective validation of the model was stated to be required. The cohort was small and heterogeneous, only a few patients had full blood and tumor sets, and even fewer had initial-recurrent tumor pairs. Longer time to progression and overall survival after dendritic cell vaccination were predicted by higher estimated pretreatment TIL content.

Using the immunoSEQ assay, TCRB CDR3 regions were amplified from 2 to 2.5 micrograms of genomic DNA, or from all available DNA when less than that was on hand. The multiplex PCR employed 60 forward primers targeting TCR V beta segments and 13 reverse primers targeting J beta segments. To estimate reads per starting template, synthetic control templates were spiked into each sample at limiting dilution. The Illumina HiSeq System generated sequencing reads of 87 bp. As for how the authors treated the data: PCR and sequencing errors were removed by a nearest neighbor algorithm that merged closely related sequences. TCR overlap was defined as the percentage of unique tumor TCR beta sequences that were also present in the same patient's peripheral blood. TCRdb obtained this table from immuneACCESS and retained in-frame rearrangements with V and J assigned. These tables miss some clones; where compared with another copy, unresolved V genes account for less than half of the shortfall, and the remainder is unexplained. V and J calls and clone size are those listed in that table; D and trimming were worked out from the DNA. The sample table contains approximately 99,000 clones; only one count was recorded for over 80% of them. In total, the top ten clones hold 4.5% to 5.5% of the sample.

This specimen's time point label, per the study, means: after dendritic cell vaccination, including at tumor progression/relapse. Patients were selected on the basis of adequate residual fresh-frozen tumor tissue and more than two years of available survival data. None of the glioblastoma patients carried an isocitrate dehydrogenase mutation, although molecular status otherwise varied. PBMC collection took place before vaccination, two weeks after the third vaccination, and at tumor progression if progression occurred. The Qiagen DNeasy Blood extraction Kit was used to extract genomic DNA. A word on this clone: The clone's antigen remains unknown. No per-base quality is available; no much larger clone lies one base away.

Relative to germline, V is 5 bases shorter and J is 4 bases shorter, with 17 bases between their ends. Its CDR3 holds 15 amino acids, cysteine through phenylalanine. The entry retains the CDR3 DNA only, 45 bases that are in frame from base 1. CDR1 and CDR2, per the germline V gene (reference sequence), are GTSNPN and SVGIG. This sequence was found in a human donor with glioblastoma. The V and J genes are TRBV30 and TRBJ1-4, with no confident D gene call. The specimen comprised blood, sampled after dendritic cell vaccination. The CDR3 protein is CAWLPVGPGNEKLFF. The nucleotides read TGTGCCTGGCTCCCCGTCGGTCCGGGTAATGAAAAACTGTTTTTT.